This T cell receptor beta chain was captured in a study of cytomegalovirus exposure and HLA in healthy donors. The study, taken as a whole, reports: A list of about 180 TCR beta chains associated with cytomegalovirus was given.

This CDR3 comprises 18 residues. Deletions cut 2 bases from V and 1 base from J, with 18 bases between. CDR1 is SGHVS, CDR2 FQNEAQ, per germline. This clone appeared once. Its matching antigen is unknown. Method: immunoSEQ multiplex PCR; TCRdb's copy keeps in-frame clones and lacks some. The data contain roughly 220,000 clones, about 89% of them singletons. This clonotype was sampled from a woman between 18 and 30 years old in good health and CMV-seronegative. This chain joins TRBV7-8 and TRBJ1-3; possible D gene TRBD1, 5 bases. The sequencing input was PBMCs. CDR3: CASSLIPAAGFSGNTIYF. The CDR3 DNA sequence: TGTGCCAGCAGCTTAATCCCTGCGGCAGGGTTTTCTGGAAACACCATATATTTT.